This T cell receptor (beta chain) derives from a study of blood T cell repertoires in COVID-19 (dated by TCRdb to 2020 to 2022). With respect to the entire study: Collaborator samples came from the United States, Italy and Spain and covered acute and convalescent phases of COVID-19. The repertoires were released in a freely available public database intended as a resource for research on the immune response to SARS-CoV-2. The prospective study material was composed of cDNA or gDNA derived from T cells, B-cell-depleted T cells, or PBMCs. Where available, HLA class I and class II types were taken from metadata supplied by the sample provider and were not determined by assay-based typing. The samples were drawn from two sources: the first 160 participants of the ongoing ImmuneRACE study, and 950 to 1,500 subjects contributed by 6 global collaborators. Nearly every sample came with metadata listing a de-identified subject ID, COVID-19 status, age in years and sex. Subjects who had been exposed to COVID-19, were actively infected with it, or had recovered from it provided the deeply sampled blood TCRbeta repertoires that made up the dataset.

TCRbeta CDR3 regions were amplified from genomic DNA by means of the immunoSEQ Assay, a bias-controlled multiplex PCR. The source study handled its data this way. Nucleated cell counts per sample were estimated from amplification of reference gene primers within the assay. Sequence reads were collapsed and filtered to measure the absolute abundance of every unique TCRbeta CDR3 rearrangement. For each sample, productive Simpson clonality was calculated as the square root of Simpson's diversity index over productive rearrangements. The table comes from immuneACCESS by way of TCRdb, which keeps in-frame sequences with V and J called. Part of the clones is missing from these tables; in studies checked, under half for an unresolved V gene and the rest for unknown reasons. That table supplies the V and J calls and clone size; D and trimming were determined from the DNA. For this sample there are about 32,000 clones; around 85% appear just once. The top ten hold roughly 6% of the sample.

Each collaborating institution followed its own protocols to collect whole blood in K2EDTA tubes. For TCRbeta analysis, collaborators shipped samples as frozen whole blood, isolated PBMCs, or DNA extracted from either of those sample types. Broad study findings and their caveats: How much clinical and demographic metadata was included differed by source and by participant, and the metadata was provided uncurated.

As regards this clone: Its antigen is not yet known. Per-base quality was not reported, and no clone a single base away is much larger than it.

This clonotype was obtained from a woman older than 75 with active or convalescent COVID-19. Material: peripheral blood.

The CDR3 reads as follows: CASSSYTGDSYEQYF. The nucleotides read TGTGCCAGCAGCTCCTATACAGGGGATTCCTACGAGCAGTACTTC. The rearranged chain carries TRBV7-2 and TRBJ2-7; TRBD1 matches 7 bases in the middle. For CDR1 and CDR2, the germline V gene lists SGHTA and FQGNSA. The cysteine opens and the phenylalanine closes a CDR3 of 15 amino acids. Kept here is only the CDR3 DNA, which spans 45 bases and is read in frame from base 1. Clipping removes 4 bases from V and 1 base from J, with 7 as the unmatched junction base count.